Each of the 17 T cell receptor beta chains below was sequenced from the same sample in a study of T cells in Graves' hyperthyroidism and ophthalmopathy. The source material, RNA transcripts, was used to amplify TCR beta CDR3 regions. The study used the HTBI primer set for a first-round RT-PCR of the TCR CDR3. TCRdb processed the multiplex PCR reads anew with MiXCR; each CDR3 protein has one entry. The sample consists of approximately 700,000 distinct CDR3 sequences, roughly 15% of them appearing once. Sequencing was done on a sample of blood. These receptors were obtained from a man aged 18 to 29 with Graves' hyperthyroidism.

Turning to this clonotype: The germline gene is not matched at one end of the junction; a read error may be the cause. V and J are TRBV5-4 and TRBJ2-2; 15 bases are shared with TRBD2. The CDR3 totals 17 residues. Germline assignment: CDR1 SGHNT and CDR2 YYREEE (reference sequence). The CDR3 DNA follows: TGTGCCAGCAGCACCCGGACTAGCGGGAGGGAGGCCGGGGAGCTGCTTTTT. Encoded protein: CASSTRTSGREAGELLF.

Only a few counts were recorded for this clonotype. The chain uses TRBV20-1 and TRBJ2-3; TRBD2 matches at 9 bases. The germline gives CDR1 DFQATT, CDR2 SNEGSKA (reference sequence). After removal of 5 bases from V and 2 bases from J, the junction contained 11 bases not matched to a gene. CDR3 length: 16 residues. This CDR3 reads CSAPTFSGGTTDTQYF. CDR3 DNA: TGCAGTGCTCCCACATTTAGCGGGGGTACCACAGATACGCAGTATTTT.

This clonotype was detected a few times. The rearrangement links TRBV7-8 to TRBJ2-5, with 10 bases lining up with TRBD2. This CDR3 comprises 15 residues. V lost 2 bases and J lost 4; bases outside the gene matches: 4. CDR1 is SGHVS, CDR2 FQNEAQ, per germline. The CDR3 DNA follows: TGTGCCAGCAGCTTACTAGCGGGGGAGGGAGAGACCCAGTACTTC. Translation: CASSLLAGEGETQYF.

This clonotype was found many times. This chain joins TRBV27 and TRBJ2-1; D possibly uses TRBD1 or TRBD2 (6 bases each). The CDR3 is 15 amino acids. Germline V CDR1 and CDR2: MNHEY, SMNVEV (reference sequence). The V gene lost 5 bases and the J gene lost 8 bases, with 19 bases spanning the gap. Here the CDR3 DNA reads TGTGCCAGCAGTCCGGGGGCTAGCTGGTTTGATGAGCAGTTCTTC. It encodes CASSPGASWFDEQFF.

A few counts support this clonotype. V gene TRBV13 combines with J gene TRBJ2-3; TRBD2 aligns across 15 bases. Germline trimming cut 5 bases from V and 4 bases from J; bases unmatched to any gene: 7. From germline, CDR1 is PRHDT and CDR2 FYEKMQ (reference sequence). This CDR3 region has 17 residues. In DNA, the CDR3 is TGTGCCAGCAGCACCCGGACTAGCGGGAGGGCCCCAGATACGCAGTATTTT. Translating gives CASSTRTSGRAPDTQYF. Full variable domain (outside the CDR3, taken from reference TRBV13 and TRBJ2-3): AAGVIQSPRHLIKEKRETATLKCYPIPRHDTVYWYQQGPGQDPQFLISFYEKMQSDKGSIPDRFSAQQFSDYHSELNMSSLELGDSALYFCASSTRTSGRAPDTQYFGPGTRLTVL.

The V gene is TRBV6-1, the J gene TRBJ1-4; D gene unclear. Germline V CDR1 and CDR2: MNHNS, SASEGT. There are 14 residues in the CDR3. V lost 5 bases, J lost 3 bases, and 10 bases lay in between. CDR3 sequence (DNA): TGTGCCAGCAGTTGGTGGCGGCCTAATGAAAAACTGTTTTTT. Encoded protein: CASSWWRPNEKLFF.

This clonotype was seen more than once but under ten times. V is TRBV7-2 and J is TRBJ2-7; TRBD2 agrees at 7 bases. This CDR3 has 16 residues. CDR1 and CDR2 from the germline V gene are SGHTA and FQGNSA. Trimming removed 1 base from V and 4 bases from J; junction bases left unmatched: 10. In DNA, the CDR3 is TGTGCCAGCAGCTTAGGGGGTTGGGGCGGGAGTTACGAGCAGTACTTC. Protein sequence: CASSLGGWGGSYEQYF.

The rearrangement links TRBV20-1 to TRBJ2-1, with 8 bases identical to TRBD1. Germline lookup yields CDR1 DFQATT and CDR2 SNEGSKA (reference sequence). V shed 1 base and J 7 bases; nucleotides not matched to a gene: 3. The CDR3 runs to 13 residues. The CDR3 DNA reads TGCAGTGCTAGAGGACAGGGGAGAAATGAGCAGTTCTTC. It encodes CSARGQGRNEQFF.

This clonotype was seen only a few times. V usage is TRBV20-1 and J usage is TRBJ2-5; no clear D gene. The length of the CDR3 is 13 residues. V lost 6 bases and J lost 5, with 16 bases in between. Germline CDR1 and CDR2: DFQATT and SNEGSKA (reference sequence). CDR3 amino acids: CSAASLGLETQYF. CDR3 nucleotides: TGCAGTGCCGCCTCTCTAGGATTGGAGACCCAGTACTTC.

This clonotype has at least ten counts. The chain couples TRBV10-3 to TRBJ2-7, with TRBD2 matching 10 bases. The junction had 6 bases not matched to a gene; V was cut back by 7 bases and J by 3 bases. The CDR3 has 14 residues. Germline assignment: CDR1 ENHRY and CDR2 SYGVKD. The DNA of the CDR3 is TGTGCCATCAACGACCAGCGGGAGGGCTACGAGCAGTACTTC. As protein: CAINDQREGYEQYF.

The chain joins TRBV5-1 to TRBJ2-6; unclear D gene. Per the germline V gene, CDR1 is SGHRS and CDR2 is YFSETQ. The CDR3 is 14 residues long. V was trimmed by 7 bases and J by 0 bases, leaving 8 bases between them. In nucleotides, the CDR3 is TGCGCCAGCTCACCCACCTCTGGGGCCAACGTCCTGACTTTC. Amino acid sequence: CASSPTSGANVLTF.

This clonotype was seen a few times. The J gene is TRBJ2-7, the V gene TRBV4-1, with no clear D. V was pared by 8 bases and J by 6 bases, with 26 bases between. The CDR3 covers 16 residues. Germline CDR1 is MGHRA and CDR2 is YSYEKL. CDR3 DNA: TGCGCCAGCGGTCTTCCCCCCGGTGGGTCTCGGCGCGAGCAGTACTTC. This encodes CASGLPPGGSRREQYF.

This clonotype has only a few counts. The CDR3 nucleotides are TGTGCCAGCAGTTACTCGAGCGGGACAGGGGACTCCTACGAGCAGTACTTC. Translated, it gives CASSYSSGTGDSYEQYF. V gene TRBV6-5 combines with J gene TRBJ2-7; 10 bases agree with TRBD1. The V gene's germline CDR1 is MNHEY and CDR2 SVGAGI. V dropped 0 bases and J dropped 0; count of bases not matched to a gene: 5. The CDR3 extends over 17 amino acids.

In its sample, this clonotype was seen many times. V usage is TRBV2 and J usage is TRBJ1-4, with D uncertain. The CDR3 totals 14 residues. The V and J ends lost 5 bases and 5 bases respectively, with 12 bases between them. The germline CDR1 and CDR2 sequences are SNHLY and FYNNEI. CDR3 residues: CASSRRRENEKLFF. The CDR3 DNA reads TGTGCCAGCAGTCGCCGAAGGGAGAATGAAAAACTGTTTTTT.

The CDR3 nucleotides are TGTGCCAGCAGCTTGAAGGGGGCCTCCTACGAGCAGTACTTC. Protein: CASSLKGASYEQYF. This chain joins TRBV7-9 and TRBJ2-7; 7 bases fit TRBD1. Germline V gene data show CDR1 as SEHNR and CDR2 as FQNEAQ (reference sequence). The CDR3 runs 14 residues. V was clipped by 3 bases and J by 0 bases; unmatched bases: 2.

This clonotype was found many times. V gene TRBV7-9 combines with J gene TRBJ2-7, with D unclear. The CDR3 extends over 14 amino acids. V lost 2 bases and J lost 2, with 10 bases in between. Germline V gene sequence: CDR1 SEHNR, CDR2 FQNEAQ (reference sequence). CDR3 protein: CASSLRAMTYEQYF. In DNA, the CDR3 is TGTGCCAGCAGCTTAAGAGCGATGACCTACGAGCAGTACTTC.

J is TRBJ1-6 and V is TRBV6-6; 10 bases are shared with TRBD1. In germline, CDR1 is MNHNY, CDR2 SVGAGI (reference sequence). V shed 2 bases, J shed 5 bases, and the junction held 9 bases outside the gene matches. This CDR3 is 18 amino acids long. CDR3 DNA: TGTGCCAGCAGTTACCCCGTGGGACAGGGGAGAGATAATTCACCCCTCCACTTT. Protein sequence: CASSYPVGQGRDNSPLHF.